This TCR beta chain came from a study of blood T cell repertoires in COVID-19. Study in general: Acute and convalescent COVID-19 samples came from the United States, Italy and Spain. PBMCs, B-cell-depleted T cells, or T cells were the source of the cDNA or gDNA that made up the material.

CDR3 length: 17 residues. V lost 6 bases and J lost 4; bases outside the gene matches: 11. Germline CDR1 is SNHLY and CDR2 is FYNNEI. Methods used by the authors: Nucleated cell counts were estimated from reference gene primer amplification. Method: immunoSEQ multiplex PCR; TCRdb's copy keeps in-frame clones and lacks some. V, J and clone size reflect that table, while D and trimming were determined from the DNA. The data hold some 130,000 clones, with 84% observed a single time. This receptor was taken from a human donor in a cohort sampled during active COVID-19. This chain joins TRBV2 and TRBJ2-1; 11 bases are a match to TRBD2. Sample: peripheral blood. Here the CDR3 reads CASSPLSGGDLYNEQFF. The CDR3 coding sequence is TGTGCCAGCAGCCCACTTAGCGGGGGGGACCTATACAATGAGCAGTTCTTC.